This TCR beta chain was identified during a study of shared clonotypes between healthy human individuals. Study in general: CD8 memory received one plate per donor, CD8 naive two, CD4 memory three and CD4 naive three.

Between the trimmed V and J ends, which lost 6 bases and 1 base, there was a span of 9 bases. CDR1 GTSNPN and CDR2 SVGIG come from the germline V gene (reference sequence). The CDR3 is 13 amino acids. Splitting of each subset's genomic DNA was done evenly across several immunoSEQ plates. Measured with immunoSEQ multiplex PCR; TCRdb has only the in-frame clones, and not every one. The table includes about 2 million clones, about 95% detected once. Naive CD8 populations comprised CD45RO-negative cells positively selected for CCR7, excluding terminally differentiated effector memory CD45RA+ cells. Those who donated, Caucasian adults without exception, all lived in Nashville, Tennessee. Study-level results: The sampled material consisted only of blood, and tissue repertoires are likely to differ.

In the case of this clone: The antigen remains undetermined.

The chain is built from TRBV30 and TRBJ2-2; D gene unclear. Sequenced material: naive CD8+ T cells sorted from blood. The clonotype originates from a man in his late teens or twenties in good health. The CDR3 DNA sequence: TGTGCCTGCCTCCTCGTGAACACCGGGGAGCTGTTTTTT. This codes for CACLLVNTGELFF.